Below are 28 T cell receptor beta chains sequenced from a single sample in a study of blood T cell repertoires in COVID-19. The repertoire was sequenced with immunoSEQ multiplex PCR; TCRdb's copy has only in-frame clones and lacks some. The sample lists about 290,000 clones, roughly 86% occurring once. Source material: peripheral blood. These receptors were collected from a woman aged 25 to 45 with COVID-19, enrolled during active disease.

This clone occurred once. The V call is TRBV18, the J call TRBJ2-3; tentative D call: TRBD2 (6 bases). The CDR3 extends over 16 amino acids. CDR1 and CDR2 from the germline V gene are KGHSH and LQKENI. V lost 3 bases and J 0 bases, leaving 13 bases between the germline ends. The CDR3 nucleotides read TGTGCCAGCTCACCGTTTTTGGGGGGTAGCACAGATACGCAGTATTTT. Its translation is CASSPFLGGSTDTQYF.

The rearrangement uses TRBV5-1 and TRBJ2-1; TRBD1 matches at 9 bases. J lost 5 bases, V lost 2 bases, and 29 bases had no gene match. The CDR3 sequence is 23 residues long. CDR1 is SGHRS, CDR2 YFSETQ, per germline. The DNA for the CDR3 is TGCGCCAGCAGCTTTTGGAGCTTAGGTTTCGGGACAGGGTTCTCAGATAATGACAATGAGCAGTTCTTC. Protein product: CASSFWSLGFGTGFSDNDNEQFF.

This chain's CDR3 is CASSLGADRGRSPLHF. The DNA of the CDR3 is TGCGCCAGCAGCTTGGGAGCCGACAGGGGGCGATCACCCCTCCACTTT. The chain has TRBV5-1 and TRBJ1-6; 10 positions agree with TRBD1. CDR1 and CDR2 (germline): SGHRS, YFSETQ. This CDR3 spans 16 amino acids. After removal of 0 bases from V and 10 bases from J, the junction contained 7 bases not matched to a gene.

This chain uses TRBV25-1 with TRBJ1-2; 9 nucleotides agree with TRBD1. This CDR3 has 14 amino acids. Germline V gene data show CDR1 as MGHDK and CDR2 as SYGVNS. The V segment lost 1 base and the J segment 7 bases; nucleotides outside the gene matches: 4. DNA of the CDR3: TGTGCCAGCAGTGAATCGGGGACAGGGAGTGGCTACACCTTC. It translates to CASSESGTGSGYTF.

The chain recombines TRBV2 with TRBJ1-5; 7 nucleotides match TRBD1. The CDR3 has 14 amino acids. The ends lost 6 bases at V and 5 bases at J; junction bases unmatched: 7. Germline V gene lookup returns CDR1 SNHLY and CDR2 FYNNEI. CDR3 sequence: CASSERQGDQPQHF. CDR3 coding DNA: TGTGCCAGCAGCGAAAGACAGGGTGATCAGCCCCAGCATTTT.

The chain carries TRBV4-1 and TRBJ2-3, with TRBD2 as a possible D gene (6 bases). Trimming took off 4 bases at V and 3 bases at J, with 14 bases between the two ends. Germline loops: CDR1 MGHRA, CDR2 YSYEKL. The CDR3 runs 15 residues. CDR3 loop: CASSPGEDVTDTQYF. Here the CDR3 DNA reads TGCGCCAGCAGCCCCGGGGAGGACGTAACAGATACGCAGTATTTT.

The chain uses TRBV28 and TRBJ2-1, with 9 bases identical to TRBD1. The J segment lost 8 bases and the V segment lost 4 bases, leaving 9 bases of the junction unmatched. Germline V gene lookup returns CDR1 MDHEN and CDR2 SYDVKM. CDR3 length: 15 residues. This CDR3 reads CASSSDRDRVDEQFF. CDR3 nucleotide sequence: TGTGCCAGCAGTTCCGACCGGGACAGGGTTGATGAGCAGTTCTTC.

The chain recombines TRBV20-1 with TRBJ2-7; 7 nucleotides match TRBD2. The CDR3 spans 11 residues. Germline loops: CDR1 DFQATT, CDR2 SNEGSKA (reference sequence). The CDR3 DNA reads TGCAGCCCTAGCGGATCCTACGAGCAGTACTTC. This gives the protein CSPSGSYEQYF.

The CDR3 nucleotides read TGTGCTAGTGGCTGGACAGATAATCAGCCCCAGCATTTT. It specifies CASGWTDNQPQHF. This chain uses TRBV12-5 with TRBJ1-5; possible D gene TRBD1, 6 bases. This CDR3 comprises 13 residues. The V gene's germline CDR1 is LGHNT and CDR2 FRNRAP. V was pared by 6 bases and J by 4 bases, with 10 bases between.

The rearrangement uses TRBV28 and TRBJ1-2; D is possibly TRBD1 (5 bases). The germline V gene has CDR1 MDHEN and CDR2 SYDVKM. Trimming pared 8 bases from V and 3 bases from J, leaving 16 bases between. CDR3 length: 14 residues. The CDR3 region has the DNA TGTGCCAGCGGCAGACAGTGGAGGGACTATGGCTACACCTTC. Amino acid sequence: CASGRQWRDYGYTF.

The genes are TRBV18 and TRBJ2-1, with D possibly TRBD2 on 7 matching bases. There are 16 residues in the CDR3. Trimming cost V 3 bases and J 4 bases, with 16 bases left between them. CDR1 is KGHSH, CDR2 LQKENI, per germline. For the CDR3, the DNA is TGTGCCAGCTCACCCGTAGGGGGGGGTATTTACAATGAGCAGTTCTTC. This encodes CASSPVGGGIYNEQFF. The whole variable domain, remainder taken from reference TRBV18 and TRBJ2-1, is NAGVMQNPRHLVRRRGQEARLRCSPMKGHSHVYWYRQLPEEGLKFMVYLQKENIIDESGMPKERFSAEFPKEGPSILRIQQVVRGDSAAYFCASSPVGGGIYNEQFFGPGTRLTVL.

The V call is TRBV12-3 or TRBV12-4, the J call TRBJ1-1; D might be TRBD1 (5 bases). The CDR3 length is 13 residues. The ends were cut back, 4 bases at V and 0 bases at J, with 6 bases in the middle. CDR3 sequence reads: CASSWGVNTEAFF. The CDR3 nucleotides are TGTGCCAGCAGTTGGGGGGTGAACACTGAAGCTTTCTTT.

V and J are TRBV5-4 and TRBJ1-6; TRBD1 matches at 7 bases. CDR1 and CDR2 (germline): SGHNT, YYREEE (reference sequence). CDR3 length equals 16 residues. With V trimmed by 3 bases and J by 4 bases, 7 bases remained unmatched. CDR3 amino acids: CASSSRRTGYNSPLHF. The DNA of the CDR3 is TGTGCCAGCAGCTCACGGCGGACAGGTTATAATTCACCCCTCCACTTT.

This clone was detected once. The CDR3, as DNA: TGTGCCAGCAGCTTAGTGTCTAGCGGGGGTGTATATGAGCAGTTCTTC. This translates into CASSLVSSGGVYEQFF. The genes are TRBV11-2 and TRBJ2-1; 10 bases agree with TRBD2. There are 16 residues in the CDR3. With V trimmed by 1 base and J by 8 bases, 8 bases remained unmatched. The germline gives CDR1 SGHAT, CDR2 FQNNGV.

The sample holds a few counts of this clone. The rearrangement joins TRBV4-1 to TRBJ1-4, with TRBD1 identical over 7 bases. This CDR3 is built from 17 residues. With 5 bases clipped from V and 0 bases from J, the junction kept 9 bases outside the gene matches. Germline-derived CDR1 and CDR2 are MGHRA and YSYEKL. The CDR3 sequence is CASSTRQGYATNEKLFF. CDR3 nucleotide sequence: TGCGCCAGCAGCACCCGACAGGGCTATGCAACTAATGAAAAACTGTTTTTT.

The chain joins TRBV19 to TRBJ1-1, with D perhaps matching TRBD1 (5 bases). The CDR3 is made up of 12 amino acids. The V end was cut by 7 bases, the J end by 0 bases, with 6 bases between. CDR1 is LNHDA, CDR2 SQIVND, per germline (reference sequence). CDR3 nucleotides: TGTGCCAGTATGGACATGAACACTGAAGCTTTCTTT. Protein product: CASMDMNTEAFF.

The chain couples TRBV6-2 or TRBV6-3 to TRBJ2-7; no clear D. The V and J ends lost 6 bases and 2 bases respectively, with 11 bases between them. This CDR3 region has 13 residues. The germline V gene has CDR1 MNHEY and CDR2 SVGEGT. CDR3 DNA sequence: TGTGCCAGCAGCTCGACTCTCCCCTACGAGCAGTACTTC. This encodes CASSSTLPYEQYF.

This chain uses TRBV27 with TRBJ2-7, with 8 bases lining up with TRBD2. Germline CDR1 reads MNHEY; CDR2 reads SMNVEV (reference sequence). The J segment lost 2 bases and the V segment lost 8 bases, leaving 11 bases of the junction unmatched. The CDR3 runs 15 residues. The CDR3 loop reads CASAPGGGFPYEQYF. The CDR3 DNA is TGTGCCAGCGCCCCTGGCGGGGGGTTTCCCTACGAGCAGTACTTC.

The CDR3 nucleotides read TGCGCCAGCAGCCAAGACGTCAGGGGCTATGGCTACACCTTC. This translates into CASSQDVRGYGYTF. The chain carries TRBV4-1 and TRBJ1-2; maybe TRBD1 (6 bases). The V gene's germline CDR1 is MGHRA and CDR2 YSYEKL. This CDR3 contains 14 residues. The germline V and J ends were trimmed by 0 bases and 4 bases, with 9 bases remaining between them.

The chain uses TRBV27 and TRBJ2-7; D might be TRBD1 (6 bases). The V and J ends lost 3 bases and 1 base respectively, with 19 bases between them. Germline CDR1 reads MNHEY; CDR2 reads SMNVEV (reference sequence). The CDR3 extends over 17 amino acids. CDR3 DNA sequence: TGTGCCAGCAGTTTTTCACTCTCGGCTGACAGGTCCTACGAGCAGTACTTC. Amino acid sequence: CASSFSLSADRSYEQYF.

The chain joins TRBV7-6 to TRBJ2-5, with 7 positions matching TRBD2. Trimming removed 11 bases from V and 6 bases from J; junction bases left unmatched: 6. The CDR3 spans 11 residues. Germline V lookup: CDR1 SGHVS, CDR2 FNYEAQ. The CDR3 reads CAGTTGKTQYF. In DNA, the CDR3 is TGTGCCGGGACTACCGGGAAGACCCAGTACTTC.

The rearrangement uses TRBV5-1 and TRBJ1-4; maybe TRBD1 (6 bases). The length of the CDR3 is 15 residues. The germline gives CDR1 SGHRS, CDR2 YFSETQ. Trimming pared 4 bases from V and 8 bases from J, leaving 18 bases between. DNA for the CDR3: TGCGCCAGCAGCCTATTAGGTTCAGGGGAGGAAAAACTGTTTTTT. As protein: CASSLLGSGEEKLFF.

The chain links TRBV9 to TRBJ2-1; no clear D. This CDR3 has 15 residues. Trimming left V 3 bases short and J 0 bases short, with 10 bases between. Germline V CDR1 and CDR2: SGDLS, YYNGEE. The chain's CDR3 is CASSAAASSYNEQFF. Here the CDR3 DNA reads TGTGCCAGCAGCGCCGCGGCGAGCTCCTACAATGAGCAGTTCTTC.

This clone occurred once. The rearrangement joins TRBV7-6 to TRBJ2-1, with 10 bases identical to TRBD2. Germline CDR1 reads SGHVS; CDR2 reads FNYEAQ. The CDR3 extends over 15 amino acids. V dropped 1 base and J dropped 5; count of bases not matched to a gene: 2. CDR3 DNA: TGTGCCAGCAGCTTAGTAGCGGGGGGTAACAATGAGCAGTTCTTC. This gives the protein CASSLVAGGNNEQFF.

The gene calls are TRBV5-1 and TRBJ1-6; D is uncertain. The CDR3 covers 15 residues. Germline CDR1 SGHRS, CDR2 YFSETQ. The V end was cut by 0 bases, the J end by 5 bases, with 9 bases between. The CDR3 loop is CASSLGGVDNSPLHF. Here the CDR3 DNA reads TGCGCCAGCAGCTTGGGTGGAGTTGATAATTCACCCCTCCACTTT.

The chain is built from TRBV14 and TRBJ2-3; D ambiguous. V was cut by 4 bases and J by 2 bases, with 16 bases left in between. This CDR3 contains 16 residues. Germline loops: CDR1 SGHDN, CDR2 FVKESK. The CDR3 bases are TGTGCCAGCAGCCCTTATCTCGGAGATTTCACAGATACGCAGTATTTT. It encodes CASSPYLGDFTDTQYF. The full variable domain, in which reference TRBV14 and TRBJ2-3 provide the parts outside the CDR3, is EAGVTQFPSHSVIEKGQTVTLRCDPISGHDNLYWYRRVMGKEIKFLLHFVKESKQDESGMPNNRFLAERTGGTYSTLKVQPAELEDSGVYFCASSPYLGDFTDTQYFGPGTRLTVL.

The V call is TRBV7-9, the J call TRBJ2-2; 9 nucleotides agree with TRBD1. This CDR3 comprises 16 residues. Germline values: CDR1 SEHNR, CDR2 FQNEAQ (reference sequence). The V and J ends lost 1 base and 4 bases, in that order; junction bases with no gene match: 4. In DNA, the CDR3 is TGTGCCAGCAGCTTAGGTCCGACAGGGGGCACCGGGGAGCTGTTTTTT. This sequence encodes CASSLGPTGGTGELFF.

This clone occurred once. This chain connects TRBV18 to TRBJ1-1; the D gene is possibly TRBD1 (6 bases). CDR1 is KGHSH, CDR2 LQKENI, per germline. Trimming pared 3 bases from V and 0 bases from J, leaving 17 bases between. The CDR3 spans 17 residues. In DNA form, the CDR3 reads TGTGCCAGCTCACCCCGGGACATGCCCCTTATGAACACTGAAGCTTTCTTT. Residues: CASSPRDMPLMNTEAFF.